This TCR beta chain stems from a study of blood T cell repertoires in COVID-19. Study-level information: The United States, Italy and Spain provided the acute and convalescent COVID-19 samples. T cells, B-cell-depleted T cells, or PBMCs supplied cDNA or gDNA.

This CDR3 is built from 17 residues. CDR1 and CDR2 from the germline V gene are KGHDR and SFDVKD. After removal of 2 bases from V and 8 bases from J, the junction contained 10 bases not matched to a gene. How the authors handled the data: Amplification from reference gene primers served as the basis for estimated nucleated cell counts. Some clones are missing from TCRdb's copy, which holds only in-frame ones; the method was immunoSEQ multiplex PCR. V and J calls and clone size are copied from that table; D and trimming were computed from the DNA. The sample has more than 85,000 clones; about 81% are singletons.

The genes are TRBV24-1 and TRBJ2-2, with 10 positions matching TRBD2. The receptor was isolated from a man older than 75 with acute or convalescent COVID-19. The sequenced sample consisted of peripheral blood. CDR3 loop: CATSDSLAGAYVGELFF. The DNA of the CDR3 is TGTGCCACCAGTGATTCTCTAGCGGGAGCATATGTGGGGGAGCTGTTTTTT.